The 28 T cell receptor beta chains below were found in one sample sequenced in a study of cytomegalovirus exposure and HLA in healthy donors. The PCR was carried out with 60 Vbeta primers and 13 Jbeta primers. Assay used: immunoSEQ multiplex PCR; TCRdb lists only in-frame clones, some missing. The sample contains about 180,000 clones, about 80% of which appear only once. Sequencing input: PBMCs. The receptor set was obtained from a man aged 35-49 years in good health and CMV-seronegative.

The CDR3 is CASSYTGGGNSPLHF. DNA of the CDR3: TGTGCCAGCAGCTACACAGGGGGCGGGAATTCACCCCTCCACTTT. The gene calls are TRBV9 and TRBJ1-6, with TRBD1 identical over 9 bases. V lost 4 bases and J lost 7; bases outside the gene matches: 6. The CDR3 is 15 residues long. The germline gives CDR1 SGDLS, CDR2 YYNGEE.

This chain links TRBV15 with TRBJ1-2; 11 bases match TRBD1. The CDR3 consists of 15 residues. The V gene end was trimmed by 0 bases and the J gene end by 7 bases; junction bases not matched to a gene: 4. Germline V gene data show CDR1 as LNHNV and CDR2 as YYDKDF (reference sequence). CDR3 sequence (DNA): TGTGCCACCAGCAGAGACCCGGGACAGGGGGGTGGCTACACCTTC. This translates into CATSRDPGQGGGYTF.

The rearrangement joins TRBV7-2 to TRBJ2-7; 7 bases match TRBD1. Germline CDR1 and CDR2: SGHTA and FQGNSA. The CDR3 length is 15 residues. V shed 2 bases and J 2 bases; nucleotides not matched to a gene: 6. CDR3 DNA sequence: TGTGCCAGCAGCTTAAGGGATACAGGGGCCTACGAGCAGTACTTC. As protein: CASSLRDTGAYEQYF. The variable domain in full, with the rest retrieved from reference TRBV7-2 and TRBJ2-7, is GAGVSQSPSNKVTEKGKDVELRCDPISGHTALYWYRQSLGQGLEFLIYFQGNSAPDKSGLPSDRFSAERTGGSVSTLTIQRTQQEDSAVYLCASSLRDTGAYEQYFGPGTRLTVT.

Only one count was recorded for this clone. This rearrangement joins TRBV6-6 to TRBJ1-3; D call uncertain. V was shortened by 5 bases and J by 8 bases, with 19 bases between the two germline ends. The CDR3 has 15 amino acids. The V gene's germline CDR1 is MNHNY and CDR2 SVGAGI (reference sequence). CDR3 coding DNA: TGTGCCAGCAGTCCTGGGTCCCTAGGCATTTACACCATATATTTT. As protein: CASSPGSLGIYTIYF.

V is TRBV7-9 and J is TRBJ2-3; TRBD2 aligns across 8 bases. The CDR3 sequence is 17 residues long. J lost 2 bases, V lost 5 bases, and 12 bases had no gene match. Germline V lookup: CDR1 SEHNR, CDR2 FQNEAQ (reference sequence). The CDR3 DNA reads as TGTGCCAGCAGCAAGGCTAGCGGGTCCCATTACACAGATACGCAGTATTTT. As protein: CASSKASGSHYTDTQYF.

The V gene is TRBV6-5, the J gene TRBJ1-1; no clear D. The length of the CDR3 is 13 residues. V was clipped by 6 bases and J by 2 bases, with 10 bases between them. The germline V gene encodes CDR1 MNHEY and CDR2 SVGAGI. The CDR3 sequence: CASSRRVNTEAFF. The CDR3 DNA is TGTGCCAGCAGCCGCCGGGTTAACACTGAAGCTTTCTTT.

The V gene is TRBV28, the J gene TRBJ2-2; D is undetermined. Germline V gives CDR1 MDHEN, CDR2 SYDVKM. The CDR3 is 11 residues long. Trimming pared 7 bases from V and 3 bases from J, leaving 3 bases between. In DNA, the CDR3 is TGTGCCAGCACCTACACCGGGGAGCTGTTTTTT. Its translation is CASTYTGELFF. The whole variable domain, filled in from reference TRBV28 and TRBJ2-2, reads DVKVTQSSRYLVKRTGEKVFLECVQDMDHENMFWYRQDPGLGLRLIYFSYDVKMKEKGDIPEGYSVSREKKERFSLILESASTNQTSMYLCASTYTGELFFGEGSRLTVL.

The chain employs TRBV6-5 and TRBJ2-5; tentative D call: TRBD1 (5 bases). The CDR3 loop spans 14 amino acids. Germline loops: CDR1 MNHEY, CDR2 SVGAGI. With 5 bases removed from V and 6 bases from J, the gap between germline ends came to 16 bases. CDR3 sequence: CASSGSGKKKTQYF. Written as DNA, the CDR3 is TGTGCCAGCAGTGGGTCAGGGAAGAAAAAGACCCAGTACTTC.

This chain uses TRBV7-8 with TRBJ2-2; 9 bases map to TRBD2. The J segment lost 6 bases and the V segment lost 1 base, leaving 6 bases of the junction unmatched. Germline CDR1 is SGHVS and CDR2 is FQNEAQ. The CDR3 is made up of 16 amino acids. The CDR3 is CASSLVAGGQAGELFF. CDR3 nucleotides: TGTGCCAGCAGCTTAGTCGCGGGGGGGCAGGCCGGGGAGCTGTTTTTT.

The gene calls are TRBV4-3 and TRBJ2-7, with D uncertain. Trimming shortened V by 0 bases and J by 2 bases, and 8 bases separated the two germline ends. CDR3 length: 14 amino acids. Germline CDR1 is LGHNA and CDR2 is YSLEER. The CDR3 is CASSQEATTYEQYF. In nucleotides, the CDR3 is TGCGCCAGCAGCCAAGAAGCTACTACCTACGAGCAGTACTTC.

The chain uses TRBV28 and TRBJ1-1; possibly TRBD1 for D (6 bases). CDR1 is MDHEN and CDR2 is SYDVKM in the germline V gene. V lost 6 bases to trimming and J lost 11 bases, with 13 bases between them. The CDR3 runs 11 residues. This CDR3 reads CASRIQGRAFF. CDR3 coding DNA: TGTGCCAGCAGAATACAGGGTCGGGCTTTCTTT.

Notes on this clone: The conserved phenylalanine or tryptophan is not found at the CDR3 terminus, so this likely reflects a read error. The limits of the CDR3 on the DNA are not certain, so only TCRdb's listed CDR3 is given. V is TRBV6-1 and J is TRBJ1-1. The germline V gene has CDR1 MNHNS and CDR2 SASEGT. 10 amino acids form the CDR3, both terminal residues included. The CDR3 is CASSEEPHDG.

The CDR3 sequence: CASSFGQDNEQYF. In nucleotides, the CDR3 is TGTGCCAGCAGCTTTGGACAGGACAACGAGCAGTACTTC. The chain recombines TRBV6-6 with TRBJ2-7; the match to TRBD1 covers 7 bases. Germline trimming cut 6 bases from V and 5 bases from J; bases unmatched to any gene: 7. Germline CDR1 and CDR2: MNHNY and SVGAGI (reference sequence). This CDR3 comprises 13 residues.

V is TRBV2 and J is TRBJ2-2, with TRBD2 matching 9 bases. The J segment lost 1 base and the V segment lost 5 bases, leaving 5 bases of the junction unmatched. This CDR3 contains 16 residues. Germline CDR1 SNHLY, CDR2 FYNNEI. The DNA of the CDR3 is TGTGCCAGCAGTAATCTAGCGGGGAGGAACACCGGGGAGCTGTTTTTT. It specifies CASSNLAGRNTGELFF.

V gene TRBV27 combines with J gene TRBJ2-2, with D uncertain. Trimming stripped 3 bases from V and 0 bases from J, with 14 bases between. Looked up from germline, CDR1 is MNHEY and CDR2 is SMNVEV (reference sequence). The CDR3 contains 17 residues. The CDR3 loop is CASSFNVRSANTGELFF. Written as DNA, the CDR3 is TGTGCCAGCAGTTTTAACGTCAGGTCAGCGAACACCGGGGAGCTGTTTTTT.

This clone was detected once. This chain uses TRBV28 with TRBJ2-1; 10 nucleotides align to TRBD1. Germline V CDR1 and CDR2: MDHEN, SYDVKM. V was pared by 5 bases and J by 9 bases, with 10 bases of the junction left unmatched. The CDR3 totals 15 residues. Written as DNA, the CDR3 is TGTGCCAGCAGTGAGGGACAGGGGAAGGTGAGTGAGCAGTTCTTC. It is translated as CASSEGQGKVSEQFF.

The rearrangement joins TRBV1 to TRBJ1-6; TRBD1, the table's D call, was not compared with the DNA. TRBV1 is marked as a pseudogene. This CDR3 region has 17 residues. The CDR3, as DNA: TGCACCAGCAGCCAAGGGGTTCCGGACAGGCCCAATTCACCCCTCCACTTT. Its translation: CTSSQGVPDRPNSPLHF.

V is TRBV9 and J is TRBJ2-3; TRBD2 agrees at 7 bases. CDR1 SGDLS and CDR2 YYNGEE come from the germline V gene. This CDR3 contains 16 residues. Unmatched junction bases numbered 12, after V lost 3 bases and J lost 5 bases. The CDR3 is CASSARSGNTGDTQYF. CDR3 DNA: TGTGCCAGCAGCGCAAGAAGCGGGAATACAGGAGATACGCAGTATTTT.

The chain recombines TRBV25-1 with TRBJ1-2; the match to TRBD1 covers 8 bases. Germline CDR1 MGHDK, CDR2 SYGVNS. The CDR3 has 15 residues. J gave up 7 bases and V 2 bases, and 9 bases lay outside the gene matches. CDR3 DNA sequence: TGTGCCAGCAGTGAAGAAGACAGGGGCTGGTTTGGCTACACCTTC. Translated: CASSEEDRGWFGYTF.

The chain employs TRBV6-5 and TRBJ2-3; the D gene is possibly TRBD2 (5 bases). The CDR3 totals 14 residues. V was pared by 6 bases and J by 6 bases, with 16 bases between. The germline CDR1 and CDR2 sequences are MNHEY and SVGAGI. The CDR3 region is CASREGVKIDTQYF. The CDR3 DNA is TGTGCCAGCAGAGAGGGAGTAAAGATTGATACGCAGTATTTT.

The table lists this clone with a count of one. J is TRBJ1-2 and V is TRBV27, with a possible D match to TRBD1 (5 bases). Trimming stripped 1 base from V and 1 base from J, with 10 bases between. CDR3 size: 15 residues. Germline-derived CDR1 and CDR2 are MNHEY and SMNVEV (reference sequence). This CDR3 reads CASSLFAGINYGYTF. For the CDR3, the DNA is TGTGCCAGCAGTTTATTTGCAGGGATTAACTATGGCTACACCTTC.

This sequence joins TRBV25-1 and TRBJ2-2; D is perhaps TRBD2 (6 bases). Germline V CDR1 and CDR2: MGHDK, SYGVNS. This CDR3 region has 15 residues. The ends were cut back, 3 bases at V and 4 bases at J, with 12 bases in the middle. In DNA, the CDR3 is TGTGCCAGCAGTGAGAGGGGAGGAGGCACCGGGGAGCTGTTTTTT. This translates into CASSERGGGTGELFF.

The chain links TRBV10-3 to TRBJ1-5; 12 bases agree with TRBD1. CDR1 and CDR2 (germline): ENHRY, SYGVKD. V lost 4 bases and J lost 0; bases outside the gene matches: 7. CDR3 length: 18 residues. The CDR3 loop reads CAISGGTGGLDSNQPQHF. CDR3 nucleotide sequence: TGTGCCATCAGTGGGGGGACAGGGGGCCTGGATAGCAATCAGCCCCAGCATTTT.

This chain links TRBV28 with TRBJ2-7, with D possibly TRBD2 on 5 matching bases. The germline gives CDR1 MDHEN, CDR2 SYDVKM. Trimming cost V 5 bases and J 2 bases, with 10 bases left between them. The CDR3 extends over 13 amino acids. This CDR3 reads CASSGVGTYEQYF. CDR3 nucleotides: TGTGCCAGCAGTGGGGTCGGGACCTACGAGCAGTACTTC.

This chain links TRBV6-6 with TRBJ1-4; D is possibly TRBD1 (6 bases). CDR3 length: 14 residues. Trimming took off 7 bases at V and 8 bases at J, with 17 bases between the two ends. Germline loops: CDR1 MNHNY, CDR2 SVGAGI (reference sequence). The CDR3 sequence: CASKPGGRNEKLFF. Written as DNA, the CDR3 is TGTGCCAGCAAACCCGGGGGGCGGAACGAAAAACTGTTTTTT.

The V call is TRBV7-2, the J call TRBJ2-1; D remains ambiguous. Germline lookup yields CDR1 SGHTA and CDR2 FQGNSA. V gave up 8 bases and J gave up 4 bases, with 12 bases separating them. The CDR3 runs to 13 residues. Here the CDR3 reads CASSDYTYNEQFF. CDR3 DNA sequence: TGTGCCAGCTCAGATTACACGTACAATGAGCAGTTCTTC.

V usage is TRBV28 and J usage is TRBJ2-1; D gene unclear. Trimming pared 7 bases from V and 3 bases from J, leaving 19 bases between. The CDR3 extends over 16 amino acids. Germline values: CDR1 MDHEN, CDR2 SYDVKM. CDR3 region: CASMGRSHNNYNEQFF. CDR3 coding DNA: TGTGCCAGCATGGGTAGGAGTCACAACAACTACAATGAGCAGTTCTTC.

For the CDR3, the DNA is TGTGCCAGCAGCGAGGGGGTGAGGGACAGGGGCTCCGCTGGGGCCAACGTCCTGACTTTC. It translates to CASSEGVRDRGSAGANVLTF. The chain uses TRBV9 and TRBJ2-6, with 10 bases fitting TRBD1. The junction had 14 bases not matched to a gene; V was cut back by 3 bases and J by 2 bases. The CDR3 loop spans 20 amino acids. Germline CDR1 SGDLS, CDR2 YYNGEE. Supplemented by reference TRBV9 and TRBJ2-6, the full variable domain reads DSGVTQTPKHLITATGQRVTLRCSPRSGDLSVYWYQQSLDQGLQFLIQYYNGEERAKGNILERFSAQQFPDLHSELNLSSLELGDSALYFCASSEGVRDRGSAGANVLTFGAGSRLTVL.